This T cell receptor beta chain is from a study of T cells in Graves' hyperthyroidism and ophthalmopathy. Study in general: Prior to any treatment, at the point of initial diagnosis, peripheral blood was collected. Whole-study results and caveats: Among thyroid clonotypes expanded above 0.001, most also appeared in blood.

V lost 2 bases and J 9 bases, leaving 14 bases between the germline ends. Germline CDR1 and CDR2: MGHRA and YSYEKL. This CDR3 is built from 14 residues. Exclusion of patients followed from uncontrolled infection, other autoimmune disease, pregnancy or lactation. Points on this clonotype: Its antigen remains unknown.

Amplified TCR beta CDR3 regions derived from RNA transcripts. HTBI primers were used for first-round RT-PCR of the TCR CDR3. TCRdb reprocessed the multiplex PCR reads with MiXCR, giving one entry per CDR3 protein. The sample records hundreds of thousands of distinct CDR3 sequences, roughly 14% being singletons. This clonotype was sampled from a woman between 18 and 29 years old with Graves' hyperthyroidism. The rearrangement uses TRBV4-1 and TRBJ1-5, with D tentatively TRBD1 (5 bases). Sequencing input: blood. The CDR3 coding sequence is TGCGCCAGCAGCCAAACCCCCGGGACGTCGCCCCAGCATTTT. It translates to CASSQTPGTSPQHF.